The 10 T cell receptor beta chains below were found in one sample sequenced in a study of cytomegalovirus exposure and HLA in healthy donors. Researchers ran the PCR with 60 Vbeta and 13 Jbeta primers. Produced via immunoSEQ multiplex PCR; TCRdb's table is partial and in-frame only. There are roughly 93,000 clones in the sample; 75% to 85% occur only once, and around 9.9% lies in the top ten. Sequenced material: PBMCs. These receptor sequences come from a young man in good health and CMV-seropositive.

The rearrangement joins TRBV27 to TRBJ2-3; 8 nucleotides match TRBD2. V dropped 4 bases and J dropped 5; count of bases not matched to a gene: 14. This CDR3 is 17 amino acids long. Germline V lookup: CDR1 MNHEY, CDR2 SMNVEV (reference sequence). In DNA form, the CDR3 reads TGTGCCAGCAGTTCCCGGTCCGGGGGGGGGCGGGGAGATACGCAGTATTTT. This encodes CASSSRSGGGRGDTQYF.

Only one count was recorded for this clone. The rearrangement uses TRBV5-1 and TRBJ1-5, with D possibly being TRBD1 (6 bases). Germline loops: CDR1 SGHRS, CDR2 YFSETQ. The CDR3 length is 13 residues. The V end was cut by 6 bases, the J end by 4 bases, with 11 bases between. The CDR3 here is CASKQGENQPQHF. Here the CDR3 DNA reads TGCGCCAGCAAACAGGGCGAGAATCAGCCCCAGCATTTT.

The J gene is TRBJ2-1, the V gene TRBV12-5; D unclear. The germline CDR1 and CDR2 sequences are LGHNT and FRNRAP. This CDR3 region has 13 residues. The ends were cut back, 0 bases at V and 9 bases at J, with 9 bases in the middle. This CDR3 reads CASGLVVGLEQFF. The DNA of the CDR3 is TGTGCTAGTGGTTTGGTAGTGGGCCTTGAGCAGTTCTTC. The full variable domain, with the rest looked up from reference TRBV12-5 and TRBJ2-1, is DARVTQTPRHKVTEMGQEVTMRCQPILGHNTVFWYRQTMMQGLELLAYFRNRAPLDDSGMPKDRFSAEMPDATLATLKIQPSEPRDSAVYFCASGLVVGLEQFFGPGTRLTVL.

The rearrangement links TRBV9 to TRBJ2-7; D is perhaps TRBD1 (6 bases). The germline V and J ends were trimmed by 2 bases and 3 bases, with 18 bases remaining between them. The CDR3 is 16 residues long. Per germline, CDR1 SGDLS and CDR2 YYNGEE. The chain's CDR3 is CASSVTPGTPYYEQYF. The DNA for the CDR3 is TGTGCCAGCAGCGTGACTCCCGGGACACCCTACTACGAGCAGTACTTC. The full variable domain, in which reference TRBV9 and TRBJ2-7 provide the parts outside the CDR3, is DSGVTQTPKHLITATGQRVTLRCSPRSGDLSVYWYQQSLDQGLQFLIQYYNGEERAKGNILERFSAQQFPDLHSELNLSSLELGDSALYFCASSVTPGTPYYEQYFGPGTRLTVT.

The rearrangement joins TRBV5-1 to TRBJ1-1; D is unresolved. The germline V and J ends were trimmed by 1 base and 2 bases, with 12 bases remaining between them. Germline values: CDR1 SGHRS, CDR2 YFSETQ. The CDR3 is 15 amino acids. CDR3: CASSLLPPGNTEAFF. The CDR3 region has the DNA TGCGCCAGCAGCTTGCTGCCCCCAGGCAACACTGAAGCTTTCTTT.

The gene calls are TRBV10-3 and TRBJ2-7; the match to TRBD1 covers 10 bases. CDR1 and CDR2 (germline): ENHRY, SYGVKD. After removal of 5 bases from V and 4 bases from J, the junction contained 5 bases not matched to a gene. This CDR3 is built from 14 residues. This CDR3 is CAISSGQGGYEQYF. The DNA for the CDR3 is TGTGCCATCAGTTCCGGACAGGGGGGTTACGAGCAGTACTTC.

This clone was detected only a few times. The chain recombines TRBV15 with TRBJ2-6, with a tentative D call TRBD1 (6 bases). Germline values: CDR1 LNHNV, CDR2 YYDKDF (reference sequence). V was trimmed by 3 bases and J by 0 bases, leaving 15 bases between them. The CDR3 loop spans 18 amino acids. Here the CDR3 reads CATSSQQGPYSGANVLTF. As DNA, the CDR3 is TGTGCCACCAGCAGCCAACAGGGCCCTTACTCTGGGGCCAACGTCCTGACTTTC.

The chain carries TRBV11-2 and TRBJ1-5; unclear D gene. Germline loops: CDR1 SGHAT, CDR2 FQNNGV. CDR3 length equals 14 residues. The ends were cut back, 1 base at V and 9 bases at J, with 13 bases in the middle. The CDR3 DNA sequence: TGTGCCAGCAGCTTAGCTGCAGGCCGGGGGCCCCAGCATTTT. Amino acid sequence: CASSLAAGRGPQHF.

This chain connects TRBV6-1 to TRBJ1-5, with D possibly TRBD1 on 6 matching bases. Trimming pared 2 bases from V and 6 bases from J, leaving 17 bases between. The CDR3 length is 16 residues. CDR1 is MNHNS and CDR2 is SASEGT in the germline V gene. The CDR3 is CASSEITGMGSQPQHF. As DNA, the CDR3 is TGTGCCAGCAGTGAAATTACAGGGATGGGCAGTCAGCCCCAGCATTTT.

The chain joins TRBV6-1 to TRBJ1-5, with TRBD1 matching 8 bases. From germline, CDR1 is MNHNS and CDR2 SASEGT. The length of the CDR3 is 15 residues. Losses at the gene ends were 5 bases for V and 8 bases for J; bases not matched to a gene: 11. In DNA form, the CDR3 reads TGTGCCAGCAGTACCGGGACAGGCCGAGGGGAGCCCCAGCATTTT. Amino acids: CASSTGTGRGEPQHF.